Each of the 9 T cell receptor beta chains below was sequenced from the same sample in a study of cytomegalovirus exposure and HLA in healthy donors. This PCR relied on a set of 60 Vbeta primers and 13 Jbeta primers. The data were produced by immunoSEQ multiplex PCR, yet TCRdb's version contains in-frame clones alone and is incomplete. Of 110,000 or so clones listed, around 66% are singletons. Sequencing input: PBMCs. The receptors shown here come from a man aged 18-30 years in good health and CMV-seropositive.

The V and J genes are TRBV5-4 and TRBJ2-1, with 8 positions matching TRBD2. J lost 8 bases, V lost 10 bases, and 14 bases had no gene match. The CDR3 covers 14 residues. Germline V gene lookup returns CDR1 SGHNT and CDR2 YYREEE (reference sequence). CDR3 sequence: CAGASGTRSDEQFF. The CDR3 nucleotides are TGTGCCGGAGCGTCCGGGACTAGATCCGATGAGCAGTTCTTC.

V is TRBV5-1 and J is TRBJ2-1; 9 positions match TRBD1. The CDR3 sequence is 16 residues long. CDR1 is SGHRS, CDR2 YFSETQ, per germline. Trimming cost V 4 bases and J 6 bases; bases outside gene matches: 11. The CDR3 DNA follows: TGCGCCAGCAGCGGAAGGGGGGACAGGGCCTTCAATGAGCAGTTCTTC. Its translation: CASSGRGDRAFNEQFF.

This chain uses TRBV6-5 with TRBJ2-5, with a tentative D call TRBD2 (6 bases). Germline CDR1 MNHEY, CDR2 SVGAGI. V dropped 0 bases and J dropped 4 bases, with 15 bases sitting between them. The CDR3 extends over 16 amino acids. Here the CDR3 reads CASSYSKGGRGETQYF. The CDR3 DNA reads TGTGCCAGCAGTTACTCGAAGGGAGGACGGGGAGAGACCCAGTACTTC.

The V call is TRBV7-9, the J call TRBJ1-4; no clear D gene. V was clipped by 5 bases and J by 5 bases, with 12 bases between them. The CDR3 has 14 amino acids. The germline CDR1 and CDR2 sequences are SEHNR and FQNEAQ (reference sequence). CDR3 bases: TGTGCCAGCAGCCGTACAGCAAACAATGAAAAACTGTTTTTT. As protein: CASSRTANNEKLFF.

This clone came up a few times. The same CDR3 can be traced to other DNA sequences in this sample. The chain joins TRBV2 to TRBJ1-5; unclear D gene. The V and J ends lost 4 bases and 1 base respectively, with 11 bases between them. Germline assignment: CDR1 SNHLY and CDR2 FYNNEI. This CDR3 contains 15 residues. The CDR3 DNA reads TGTGCCAGCAGTGTGGGCATTTTAAGCAATCAGCCCCAGCATTTT. Its translation is CASSVGILSNQPQHF.

This clone was seen only a few times. The chain combines TRBV7-9 with TRBJ2-5; 7 bases are a match to TRBD1. This CDR3 comprises 13 residues. With V trimmed by 5 bases and J by 5 bases, 5 bases remained unmatched. CDR1 and CDR2 (germline): SEHNR, FQNEAQ (reference sequence). Written as DNA, the CDR3 is TGTGCCAGCAGCCAGGGGGACCGGGAGACCCAGTACTTC. This encodes CASSQGDRETQYF.

This rearrangement joins TRBV5-1 to TRBJ1-3, with TRBD1 matching over 10 bases. Trimming at V came to 0 bases and at J to 3 bases, leaving 6 bases not matched to a gene. Germline CDR1 and CDR2: SGHRS and YFSETQ. There are 17 residues in the CDR3. In DNA, the CDR3 is TGCGCCAGCAGCTTGGCCGCCGGGACAGGGGTTGGAAACACCATATATTTT. Its protein is CASSLAAGTGVGNTIYF.

This sequence joins TRBV5-4 and TRBJ2-5; D is unresolved. This CDR3 contains 13 residues. V was pared by 4 bases and J by 5 bases, with 12 bases between. CDR1 is SGHNT and CDR2 is YYREEE in the germline V gene (reference sequence). CDR3 sequence (DNA): TGTGCCAGCAGCCGCAAGATCGGGGAGACCCAGTACTTC. Its translation: CASSRKIGETQYF.

The chain carries TRBV6-1 and TRBJ2-2; D is unresolved. The germline V gene encodes CDR1 MNHNS and CDR2 SASEGT. Between the trimmed V and J ends, which lost 4 bases and 6 bases, there was a span of 9 bases. This CDR3 is 13 amino acids long. The CDR3 loop reads CASSVDEAGELFF. In DNA form, the CDR3 reads TGTGCCAGCAGTGTCGACGAGGCCGGGGAGCTGTTTTTT.